Shown below are 30 T cell receptor beta chains from a single sample sequenced in a study of T cell responses to AZD1222 COVID-19 vaccine. The repertoire was sequenced with immunoSEQ multiplex PCR; TCRdb's copy has only in-frame clones and lacks some. Altogether roughly 150,000 clones are present, less than 95% being singletons, with the ten largest covering roughly 1.9%. The sequences come from peripheral blood, collected on day 0 of AZD1222 vaccination. The receptors were sampled from an adult in good health.

The chain couples TRBV18 to TRBJ1-1, with D uncertain. CDR1 KGHSH and CDR2 LQKENI come from the germline V gene. V was pared by 3 bases and J by 7 bases, with 12 bases between. The CDR3 has 13 residues. DNA of the CDR3: TGTGCCAGCTCACCCCTTCTGGTCCTTGAAGCTTTCTTT. Translation gives CASSPLLVLEAFF.

The chain links TRBV11-3 to TRBJ2-1, with 11 bases aligning to TRBD2. V lost 8 bases, J lost 2 bases, and 11 bases stayed unmatched. CDR1 is SGHNT and CDR2 is YENEEA in the germline V gene. CDR3 length: 17 amino acids. The CDR3 here is CASSPTSGSAPYNEQFF. In DNA, the CDR3 is TGTGCCAGCTCCCCCACTAGCGGGAGTGCCCCCTACAATGAGCAGTTCTTC.

The chain employs TRBV5-1 and TRBJ1-1; a possible D gene is TRBD1 (6 bases). CDR3 length: 13 residues. From germline, CDR1 is SGHRS and CDR2 YFSETQ. V was shortened by 0 bases and J by 9 bases, with 12 bases between the two germline ends. The CDR3 is CASSLDERGQAFF. For the CDR3, the DNA is TGCGCCAGCAGCTTGGATGAGCGGGGGCAAGCTTTCTTT.

V and J are TRBV2 and TRBJ2-1, with a possible D match to TRBD1 (5 bases). V shed 7 bases and J shed 8 bases, with 21 bases lying between them. The CDR3 covers 15 residues. CDR1 is SNHLY and CDR2 is FYNNEI in the germline V gene. CDR3 residues: CASTASRGGADEQFF. The CDR3 nucleotides are TGTGCCAGCACCGCCTCTAGGGGTGGTGCGGATGAGCAGTTCTTC. The full variable domain, in which reference TRBV2 and TRBJ2-1 provide the parts outside the CDR3, is EPEVTQTPSHQVTQMGQEVILRCVPISNHLYFYWYRQILGQKVEFLVSFYNNEISEKSEIFDDQFSVERPDGSNFTLKIRSTKLEDSAMYFCASTASRGGADEQFFGPGTRLTVL.

This chain joins TRBV10-3 and TRBJ2-7; D is uncertain. Trimming pared 2 bases from V and 6 bases from J, leaving 5 bases between. This CDR3 spans 11 amino acids. Germline values: CDR1 ENHRY, CDR2 SYGVKD. The CDR3 nucleotides are TGTGCCATCAGTGAGGGTGTCGAGCAGTACTTC. Translating it yields CAISEGVEQYF.

The genes are TRBV6-5 and TRBJ2-1; TRBD1 matches at 9 bases. Losses at the gene ends were 0 bases for V and 7 bases for J; bases not matched to a gene: 4. From germline, CDR1 is MNHEY and CDR2 SVGAGI. This CDR3 comprises 15 residues. The CDR3 reads CASSYSRQGGNEQFF. For the CDR3, the DNA is TGTGCCAGCAGTTACTCAAGACAGGGGGGGAATGAGCAGTTCTTC.

In DNA, the CDR3 is TGTGCCAGCAGTTACTCGATATTTGGGACTGGAAACACCATATATTTT. Amino acid sequence: CASSYSIFGTGNTIYF. The V gene is TRBV6-5, the J gene TRBJ1-3; D unclear. Between the trimmed V and J ends, which lost 0 bases and 2 bases, there was a span of 11 bases. Germline loops: CDR1 MNHEY, CDR2 SVGAGI. The CDR3 length is 16 residues.

The chain recombines TRBV18 with TRBJ2-7; 10 positions match TRBD1. Looked up from germline, CDR1 is KGHSH and CDR2 is LQKENI. J gave up 2 bases and V 6 bases, and 4 bases lay outside the gene matches. The CDR3 covers 14 residues. In DNA form, the CDR3 reads TGTGCCAGCTCGCGGGACAGGGGACCCTACGAGCAGTACTTC. This codes for CASSRDRGPYEQYF. Using reference TRBV18 and TRBJ2-7 for the parts outside the CDR3, the full variable domain is NAGVMQNPRHLVRRRGQEARLRCSPMKGHSHVYWYRQLPEEGLKFMVYLQKENIIDESGMPKERFSAEFPKEGPSILRIQQVVRGDSAAYFCASSRDRGPYEQYFGPGTRLTVT.

This rearrangement joins TRBV5-5 to TRBJ2-1, with 8 bases aligning to TRBD2. The CDR3 runs to 17 residues. Germline values: CDR1 SGHKS, CDR2 YYEKEE (reference sequence). V trimming: 0 bases; J trimming: 3 bases; junction bases outside the gene matches: 8. DNA of the CDR3: TGTGCCAGCAGCTTGGCGGGGGGGCTACTAATCTACAATGAGCAGTTCTTC. Protein sequence: CASSLAGGLLIYNEQFF.

The chain uses TRBV5-3 and TRBJ2-2, with D hard to call. Being an ORF, TRBV5-3 has a function that is uncertain. The CDR3 extends over 12 amino acids. V lost 3 bases, J lost 2 bases, and 2 bases lay in between. In DNA, the CDR3 is TGTGCCAGAAGCTCTAACACCGGGGAGCTGTTTTTT. It codes for CARSSNTGELFF.

This chain links TRBV5-4 with TRBJ2-5, with TRBD1 as a possible D gene (6 bases). The CDR3 has 15 amino acids. The V end was cut by 1 base, the J end by 5 bases, with 15 bases between. CDR1 and CDR2 from the germline V gene are SGHNT and YYREEE (reference sequence). CDR3 in DNA: TGTGCCAGCAGCTTGAAAAGGGGGAACGGGGAGACCCAGTACTTC. Its translation: CASSLKRGNGETQYF.

The chain employs TRBV28 and TRBJ1-1; 8 nucleotides match TRBD1. CDR3 length: 15 residues. The germline V gene has CDR1 MDHEN and CDR2 SYDVKM. V was clipped by 5 bases and J by 4 bases; unmatched bases: 9. The CDR3 coding sequence is TGTGCCAGCAGTGTACCCGGACAGGGAATCACTGAAGCTTTCTTT. This gives the protein CASSVPGQGITEAFF. The full variable domain, its missing parts supplied by reference TRBV28 and TRBJ1-1, is DVKVTQSSRYLVKRTGEKVFLECVQDMDHENMFWYRQDPGLGLRLIYFSYDVKMKEKGDIPEGYSVSREKKERFSLILESASTNQTSMYLCASSVPGQGITEAFFGQGTRLTVV.

This rearrangement joins TRBV14 to TRBJ2-7; maybe TRBD2 (6 bases). The length of the CDR3 is 12 residues. Germline V gene lookup returns CDR1 SGHDN and CDR2 FVKESK. Trimming shortened V by 0 bases and J by 11 bases, and 11 bases separated the two germline ends. CDR3 in amino acids: CASSQESGSKYF. For the CDR3, the DNA is TGTGCCAGCAGCCAAGAATCCGGGAGCAAGTACTTC.

V is TRBV15 and J is TRBJ2-1; 7 positions agree with TRBD1. This CDR3 is built from 14 residues. CDR1 and CDR2 from the germline V gene are LNHNV and YYDKDF (reference sequence). V lost 5 bases and J lost 3; bases outside the gene matches: 4. CDR3 sequence reads: CATSLRQGYNEQFF. CDR3 sequence (DNA): TGTGCCACCAGCCTCCGACAGGGCTACAATGAGCAGTTCTTC.

The rearrangement uses TRBV11-2 and TRBJ2-1; 9 bases map to TRBD2. Germline assignment: CDR1 SGHAT and CDR2 FQNNGV. The length of the CDR3 is 16 residues. With 5 bases clipped from V and 2 bases from J, the junction kept 7 bases outside the gene matches. CDR3 in amino acids: CASSRRTSDAYNEQFF. CDR3 coding DNA: TGTGCCAGCAGCCGAAGGACTAGCGATGCCTACAATGAGCAGTTCTTC.

The chain joins TRBV9 to TRBJ1-6, with D perhaps matching TRBD1 (5 bases). The CDR3 sequence is 14 residues long. The V end was cut by 4 bases, the J end by 9 bases, with 14 bases between. The V gene's germline CDR1 is SGDLS and CDR2 YYNGEE. CDR3 sequence: CASSPGQLTSPLHF. As DNA, the CDR3 is TGTGCCAGCAGCCCCGGACAACTGACTTCACCCCTCCACTTT.

The rearrangement links TRBV19 to TRBJ1-4, with a weak D call TRBD1 (5 bases). Trimming shortened V by 6 bases and J by 4 bases, and 15 bases separated the two germline ends. The CDR3 totals 15 residues. Germline V gene sequence: CDR1 LNHDA, CDR2 SQIVND (reference sequence). The CDR3 reads CASRRGGGLNEKLFF. The CDR3 DNA reads TGTGCCAGTAGGAGGGGTGGAGGACTTAATGAAAAACTGTTTTTT.

The table lists this clone with a count of one. This rearrangement joins TRBV13 to TRBJ1-2; the match to TRBD1 covers 7 bases. This CDR3 is built from 15 residues. The junction had 6 bases not matched to a gene; V was cut back by 1 base and J by 4 bases. Germline V gene sequence: CDR1 PRHDT, CDR2 FYEKMQ (reference sequence). CDR3 in amino acids: CASSLDRAGGYGYTF. The CDR3 DNA is TGTGCCAGCAGCTTAGATCGAGCAGGGGGCTATGGCTACACCTTC.

This clone is deemed medium-sized (0.01 to 0.1%). This chain uses TRBV28 with TRBJ2-1, with 11 bases that match TRBD2. The CDR3 loop spans 13 amino acids. Germline CDR1 reads MDHEN; CDR2 reads SYDVKM. V lost 2 bases, J lost 9 bases, and 0 bases stayed unmatched. CDR3 in amino acids: CASSLGTSGEQFF. The DNA of the CDR3 is TGTGCCAGCAGTTTAGGGACTAGCGGTGAGCAGTTCTTC.

V is TRBV18 and J is TRBJ1-1; D unresolved. Per the germline V gene, CDR1 is KGHSH and CDR2 is LQKENI. V was trimmed by 5 bases and J by 1 base, leaving 8 bases between them. This CDR3 has 13 residues. CDR3 residues: CASSTGTNTEAFF. CDR3 DNA sequence: TGTGCCAGCTCAACCGGAACGAACACTGAAGCTTTCTTT.

The chain recombines TRBV5-1 with TRBJ1-4; D possibly corresponds to TRBD1 (6 bases). From germline, CDR1 is SGHRS and CDR2 YFSETQ. Trimming left V 3 bases short and J 8 bases short, with 14 bases between. CDR3 length equals 14 residues. CDR3 coding DNA: TGCGCCAGCAGCTCACAGGGTCTTCGAGAAAAACTGTTTTTT. This encodes CASSSQGLREKLFF. Supplemented by reference TRBV5-1 and TRBJ1-4, the full variable domain reads KAGVTQTPRYLIKTRGQQVTLSCSPISGHRSVSWYQQTPGQGLQFLFEYFSETQRNKGNFPGRFSGRQFSNSRSEMNVSTLELGDSALYLCASSSQGLREKLFFGSGTQLSVL.

This clone showed up just a few times. The chain is built from TRBV11-2 and TRBJ1-3; D unclear. Germline V gene lookup returns CDR1 SGHAT and CDR2 FQNNGV. The CDR3 covers 13 residues. V was clipped by 4 bases and J by 0 bases, with 4 bases between them. The CDR3 DNA reads TGTGCCAGCAGCTCAAACTCTGGAAACACCATATATTTT. Its protein product is CASSSNSGNTIYF.

The chain recombines TRBV18 with TRBJ2-7, with D hard to call. This CDR3 is 15 amino acids long. Trimming took off 1 base at V and 3 bases at J, with 13 bases between the two ends. CDR1 is KGHSH, CDR2 LQKENI, per germline. CDR3 sequence reads: CASSPLWKPSYEQYF. CDR3 sequence (DNA): TGTGCCAGCTCACCACTGTGGAAACCAAGCTACGAGCAGTACTTC.

The chain uses TRBV27 and TRBJ2-2; 11 bases fit TRBD2. The CDR3 is 17 amino acids. Looked up from germline, CDR1 is MNHEY and CDR2 is SMNVEV (reference sequence). V trimming: 5 bases; J trimming: 7 bases; junction bases outside the gene matches: 12. The CDR3 loop is CASSQIRLAGTNGELFF. CDR3 nucleotides: TGTGCCAGCAGTCAAATACGACTAGCGGGAACGAACGGGGAGCTGTTTTTT.

The table lists this clone with a count of one. V usage is TRBV7-9 and J usage is TRBJ2-5; 10 nucleotides line up with TRBD1. Trimming cost V 5 bases and J 5 bases; bases outside gene matches: 11. The CDR3 extends over 16 amino acids. CDR1 is SEHNR, CDR2 FQNEAQ, per germline (reference sequence). In DNA, the CDR3 is TGTGCCAGCAGCAACAGACAGGGGGCGACGGCTGAGACCCAGTACTTC. Residues: CASSNRQGATAETQYF.

V usage is TRBV7-9 and J usage is TRBJ2-1, with 11 nucleotides matching TRBD2. CDR1 and CDR2 from the germline V gene are SEHNR and FQNEAQ (reference sequence). The CDR3 loop spans 15 amino acids. The J segment lost 4 bases and the V segment lost 5 bases, leaving 4 bases of the junction unmatched. The CDR3 region has the DNA TGTGCCAGCAGCGGGACTAGCGGACCGTACAATGAGCAGTTCTTC. Amino acids: CASSGTSGPYNEQFF. The full variable domain, its missing parts supplied by reference TRBV7-9 and TRBJ2-1, is DTGVSQNPRHKITKRGQNVTFRCDPISEHNRLYWYRQTLGQGPEFLTYFQNEAQLEKSRLLSDRFSAERPKGSFSTLEIQRTEQGDSAMYLCASSGTSGPYNEQFFGPGTRLTVL.

This rearrangement joins TRBV6-2 or TRBV6-3 to TRBJ1-1; D may be TRBD1 (6 bases). The CDR3 loop spans 11 amino acids. The germline V and J ends were trimmed by 6 bases and 5 bases, with 7 bases remaining between them. CDR1 is MNHEY and CDR2 is SVGEGT in the germline V gene. CDR3 in DNA: TGTGCCAGCAGCCAGGGGACTGAAGCTTTCTTT. This translates into CASSQGTEAFF.

The chain employs TRBV6-5 and TRBJ2-5, with D unclear. V dropped 7 bases and J dropped 7 bases, with 13 bases sitting between them. CDR1 is MNHEY, CDR2 SVGAGI, per germline. The CDR3 is made up of 12 amino acids. The CDR3 loop is CASTPDATTQYF. The CDR3 DNA reads TGTGCCAGCACCCCGGATGCCACGACCCAGTACTTC.

The chain recombines TRBV6-5 with TRBJ1-4; weak D call: TRBD1 (6 bases). CDR3 length: 14 residues. CDR1 MNHEY and CDR2 SVGAGI come from the germline V gene. V was shortened by 2 bases and J by 8 bases, with 12 bases between the two germline ends. DNA for the CDR3: TGTGCCAGCAGTTACGAAGGGGGGCGGGAAAAACTGTTTTTT. This translates into CASSYEGGREKLFF.

The chain recombines TRBV28 with TRBJ1-5; 8 bases map to TRBD1. Germline CDR1 MDHEN, CDR2 SYDVKM. This CDR3 is 14 amino acids long. V gave up 6 bases and J gave up 7 bases; unmatched junction bases: 8. The CDR3 region is CASSWDRTGQPQHF. The CDR3 coding sequence is TGTGCCAGCAGCTGGGACAGGACGGGACAGCCCCAGCATTTT.